Presented here are 18 T cell receptor beta chains from one specimen sequenced in a study of T-cell reconstitution after alpha-beta-depleted transplantation in children (dated by TCRdb to about 2016). The library was made by PCR. Data came from an Illumina HiSeq 2500. TCR library preparation used molecular barcoding, with unique molecular identifiers applied to normalize quantification of the TCRbeta repertoire. TCRdb ran its own pipeline on the public reads, namely fastp trimming at Q25 and MiXCR clone calling, and kept in-frame beta chains. Identical CDR3 proteins give one entry, which carries the most common genes and DNA. In this sample the table shows more than 450,000 distinct CDR3 sequences, about 16% of which occur a single time. The top ten clones comprise 3% to 4% of the sample. The sequences come from PBMCs from the stem cell graft donor, collected from the stem cell graft. These receptors were obtained from a human donor who donated a stem cell graft to a child with acute lymphoblastic leukemia.

CDR3 DNA sequence: TGTGCCAGCAGTGGGACAGGGAGTATCTCCTACGAGCAGTACTTC. Translation gives CASSGTGSISYEQYF. The chain employs TRBV6-1 and TRBJ2-7; 8 bases are a match to TRBD1. The germline V gene has CDR1 MNHNS and CDR2 SASEGT. The junction had 5 bases not matched to a gene; V was cut back by 4 bases and J by 0 bases. The CDR3 contains 15 residues.

This clonotype was found a few times. The chain links TRBV4-1 to TRBJ2-1, with D tentatively TRBD2 (6 bases). CDR1 is MGHRA, CDR2 YSYEKL, per germline. The CDR3 length is 17 residues. Trimming cost V 2 bases and J 4 bases, with 18 bases left between them. The CDR3 sequence: CASSQSLGSPGYNEQFF. In nucleotides, the CDR3 is TGCGCCAGCAGCCAAAGCCTCGGGAGCCCGGGGTACAATGAGCAGTTCTTC.

The CDR3, as DNA: TGTGCCAGCAGCAGTTACAGGGCCACCGGGGAGCTGTTTTTT. Residues: CASSSYRATGELFF. The chain couples TRBV7-8 to TRBJ2-2; D is perhaps TRBD1 (6 bases). Trimming took 5 bases from V and 4 from J, leaving 11 bases between them. CDR1 and CDR2 (germline): SGHVS, FQNEAQ. The CDR3 length is 14 residues.

The chain uses TRBV11-2 and TRBJ2-7; no clear D. V lost 0 bases and J 3 bases, leaving 15 bases between the germline ends. The CDR3 contains 16 residues. Germline CDR1 and CDR2: SGHAT and FQNNGV. CDR3: CASSLETLAKDYEQYF. In nucleotides, the CDR3 is TGTGCCAGCAGCTTAGAGACCCTGGCCAAAGACTACGAGCAGTACTTC.

The CDR3 DNA sequence: TGTGCCAGCAGTACGGATCGCAATCAGCCCCAGCATTTT. Amino acid sequence: CASSTDRNQPQHF. The rearrangement joins TRBV12-3 or TRBV12-4 to TRBJ1-5, with unresolved D. Between the trimmed V and J ends, which lost 5 bases and 2 bases, there was a span of 7 bases. This CDR3 comprises 13 residues.

The CDR3 nucleotides read TGTGCCACCAGTGCGGCCCCTGGGGCCAACGTCCTGACTTTC. This sequence encodes CATSAAPGANVLTF. V gene TRBV24-1 combines with J gene TRBJ2-6, with D hard to call. Germline CDR1 is KGHDR and CDR2 is SFDVKD. The CDR3 loop spans 14 amino acids. Trimming cost V 5 bases and J 2 bases, with 6 bases left between them.

The V and J genes are TRBV25-1 and TRBJ2-3, with D unresolved. Looked up from germline, CDR1 is MGHDK and CDR2 is SYGVNS. The CDR3 totals 16 residues. The germline V and J ends were trimmed by 4 bases and 3 bases, with 17 bases remaining between them. The CDR3 region has the DNA TGTGCCAGCAGTGGACCAGGTGGTATAGATACAGATACGCAGTATTTT. This translates into CASSGPGGIDTDTQYF.

V gene TRBV7-9 combines with J gene TRBJ1-4, with 7 bases fitting TRBD1. The length of the CDR3 is 15 residues. V dropped 4 bases and J dropped 6; count of bases not matched to a gene: 8. Per germline, CDR1 SEHNR and CDR2 FQNEAQ (reference sequence). CDR3 region: CASSYRIGQDEKLFF. The CDR3 coding sequence is TGTGCCAGCAGCTATCGAATCGGACAGGATGAAAAACTGTTTTTT.

The genes are TRBV7-9 and TRBJ2-7; D remains ambiguous. Per the germline V gene, CDR1 is SEHNR and CDR2 is FQNEAQ (reference sequence). Deletions cut 9 bases from V and 0 bases from J, with 15 bases between. The CDR3 extends over 14 amino acids. Here the CDR3 reads CARRGHDNSYEQYF. DNA of the CDR3: TGTGCCAGGCGCGGCCACGACAACTCCTACGAGCAGTACTTC.

This clonotype showed up just a few times. The chain employs TRBV5-1 and TRBJ2-3, with 9 bases lining up with TRBD2. Germline V lookup: CDR1 SGHRS, CDR2 YFSETQ. J lost 2 bases, V lost 6 bases, and 7 bases had no gene match. The CDR3 is made up of 15 amino acids. In DNA form, the CDR3 reads TGCGCCAGCAACCCGACTAGCGGATACACAGATACGCAGTATTTT. Amino acid sequence: CASNPTSGYTDTQYF. The full variable domain, completed using reference TRBV5-1 and TRBJ2-3, is KAGVTQTPRYLIKTRGQQVTLSCSPISGHRSVSWYQQTPGQGLQFLFEYFSETQRNKGNFPGRFSGRQFSNSRSEMNVSTLELGDSALYLCASNPTSGYTDTQYFGPGTRLTVL.

This clonotype has ten or more counts. V gene TRBV5-1 combines with J gene TRBJ1-1; tentatively, D is TRBD1 (5 bases). This CDR3 comprises 16 residues. Germline CDR1 SGHRS, CDR2 YFSETQ. Trimming removed 4 bases from V and 4 bases from J, with 20 bases in between. The CDR3 loop is CASSALTGALATEAFF. CDR3 sequence (DNA): TGCGCCAGCAGCGCCCTGACCGGGGCATTGGCCACTGAAGCTTTCTTT.

The chain uses TRBV5-1 and TRBJ1-1; D gene unclear. Trimming took off 0 bases at V and 1 base at J, with 13 bases between the two ends. Germline-derived CDR1 and CDR2 are SGHRS and YFSETQ. CDR3 size: 16 residues. This chain's CDR3 is CASSLAGSYRNTEAFF. The DNA of the CDR3 is TGCGCCAGCAGCTTGGCCGGAAGCTACAGGAACACTGAAGCTTTCTTT. The full variable domain, with the rest looked up from reference TRBV5-1 and TRBJ1-1, is KAGVTQTPRYLIKTRGQQVTLSCSPISGHRSVSWYQQTPGQGLQFLFEYFSETQRNKGNFPGRFSGRQFSNSRSEMNVSTLELGDSALYLCASSLAGSYRNTEAFFGQGTRLTVV.

The gene calls are TRBV7-8 and TRBJ2-2; D is perhaps TRBD2 (6 bases). This CDR3 has 17 amino acids. Germline assignment: CDR1 SGHVS and CDR2 FQNEAQ. The V end lost 1 base, the J end lost 2 bases, and 14 bases lay between the germline ends. Here the CDR3 reads CASSLELGGINTGELFF. Here the CDR3 DNA reads TGTGCCAGCAGCTTAGAGCTTGGGGGGATTAACACCGGGGAGCTGTTTTTT.

This clonotype appeared a few times. This chain links TRBV3-1 with TRBJ2-5; tentatively, D is TRBD1 (6 bases). Trimming removed 0 bases at V and 4 bases at J, with 15 bases between. The CDR3 has 16 amino acids. Germline V lookup: CDR1 LGHDT, CDR2 YNNKEL (reference sequence). For the CDR3, the DNA is TGTGCCAGCAGCCAAGAGGAGGTGTGGACAGCAGAGACCCAGTACTTC. Translating gives CASSQEEVWTAETQYF.

This clonotype was counted a few times. The chain employs TRBV27 and TRBJ2-2, with D perhaps TRBD1 or TRBD2 (5 bases each). Between the trimmed V and J ends, which lost 2 bases and 6 bases, there was a span of 10 bases. The CDR3 has 14 residues. The V gene's germline CDR1 is MNHEY and CDR2 SMNVEV (reference sequence). CDR3 sequence: CASSLIGDPGELFF. The CDR3 DNA sequence: TGTGCCAGCAGTTTAATAGGGGACCCCGGGGAGCTGTTTTTT.

The chain uses TRBV5-1 and TRBJ2-7, with TRBD2 identical over 8 bases. With V trimmed by 3 bases and J by 3 bases, 8 bases remained unmatched. CDR3 length equals 15 residues. Germline lookup yields CDR1 SGHRS and CDR2 YFSETQ. The CDR3 loop is CASSSLSGKGYEQYF. The CDR3 region has the DNA TGCGCCAGCAGCTCCCTTAGCGGGAAGGGCTACGAGCAGTACTTC.

This clonotype has at least ten counts. V usage is TRBV5-1 and J usage is TRBJ2-1; 11 bases are a match to TRBD2. CDR1 SGHRS and CDR2 YFSETQ come from the germline V gene. The ends lost 2 bases at V and 4 bases at J; junction bases unmatched: 5. CDR3 length: 16 residues. In DNA, the CDR3 is TGCGCCAGCAGCTTTAAGACTAGCGGGGCTTACAATGAGCAGTTCTTC. Encoded protein: CASSFKTSGAYNEQFF.

This rearrangement joins TRBV6-5 to TRBJ2-1, with TRBD2 identical over 12 bases. Germline trimming cut 0 bases from V and 6 bases from J; bases unmatched to any gene: 12. Germline V gives CDR1 MNHEY, CDR2 SVGAGI. This CDR3 spans 19 amino acids. CDR3 loop: CASSYSWETGTSGRNEQFF. The CDR3 DNA is TGTGCCAGCAGTTACTCGTGGGAAACCGGGACTAGCGGGCGCAATGAGCAGTTCTTC.